One sample yielded the 9 T cell receptor beta chains listed below, sequenced in a study of blood T cell repertoires in COVID-19. Produced via immunoSEQ multiplex PCR; TCRdb's table is partial and in-frame only. This sample has approximately 290,000 clones, with roughly 91% found just once. Sequenced input: peripheral blood. These TCRs come from a man aged 25-45 years with acute or convalescent COVID-19.

The chain recombines TRBV2 with TRBJ1-5; the D is unclear. The CDR3 sequence is 12 residues long. Trimming took 2 bases from V and 7 from J, leaving 6 bases between them. Per germline, CDR1 SNHLY and CDR2 FYNNEI. Here the CDR3 DNA reads TGTGCCAGCAGTGAAAGACTCCAGCCCCAGCATTTT. This gives the protein CASSERLQPQHF.

The chain carries TRBV27 and TRBJ1-5; 7 bases fit TRBD1. Germline lookup yields CDR1 MNHEY and CDR2 SMNVEV (reference sequence). The length of the CDR3 is 17 residues. V trimming: 5 bases; J trimming: 3 bases; junction bases outside the gene matches: 13. The CDR3 is CASSKNRDRTFNQPQHF. The CDR3 DNA reads TGTGCCAGCAGTAAAAATCGGGACAGAACCTTCAATCAGCCCCAGCATTTT.

The chain employs TRBV11-2 and TRBJ2-3, with TRBD1 matching over 7 bases. Germline loops: CDR1 SGHAT, CDR2 FQNNGV. The CDR3 totals 15 residues. With V trimmed by 4 bases and J by 2 bases, 6 bases remained unmatched. The CDR3 coding sequence is TGTGCCAGCAGCTCGACAGGGCGGACCACAGATACGCAGTATTTT. It yields the protein CASSSTGRTTDTQYF. The variable domain in full, completed from reference TRBV11-2 and TRBJ2-3, reads EAGVAQSPRYKIIEKRQSVAFWCNPISGHATLYWYQQILGQGPKLLIQFQNNGVVDDSQLPKDRFSAERLKGVDSTLKIQPAKLEDSAVYLCASSSTGRTTDTQYFGPGTRLTVL.

The chain joins TRBV7-9 to TRBJ1-4, with 7 positions matching TRBD1. Trimming removed 5 bases from V and 8 bases from J; junction bases left unmatched: 5. CDR1 SEHNR and CDR2 FQNEAQ come from the germline V gene (reference sequence). The CDR3 contains 13 residues. In nucleotides, the CDR3 is TGTGCCAGCAGCCTAACAGGGGTGGAAAAACTGTTTTTT. Residues: CASSLTGVEKLFF.

This clone appeared once. The V and J genes are TRBV19 and TRBJ2-5, with D tentatively TRBD1 (6 bases). V gave up 3 bases and J gave up 4 bases, with 15 bases separating them. CDR1 is LNHDA and CDR2 is SQIVND in the germline V gene (reference sequence). This CDR3 comprises 15 residues. This CDR3 reads CASSIQGGLGETQYF. CDR3 in DNA: TGTGCCAGTAGTATTCAAGGGGGTTTGGGAGAGACCCAGTACTTC.

The chain uses TRBV18 and TRBJ2-1, with D possibly TRBD2 on 8 matching bases. This CDR3 comprises 15 residues. V lost 6 bases to trimming and J lost 7 bases, with 19 bases between them. Germline V gene lookup returns CDR1 KGHSH and CDR2 LQKENI. This CDR3 is CASSTSETGLNEQFF. The CDR3 bases are TGTGCCAGCTCGACTAGCGAGACAGGGCTGAATGAGCAGTTCTTC.

The gene calls are TRBV18 and TRBJ2-3, with a weak D call TRBD2 (5 bases). The germline V and J ends were trimmed by 6 bases and 1 base, with 17 bases remaining between them. Germline CDR1 and CDR2: KGHSH and LQKENI. The CDR3 length is 16 residues. The CDR3 loop is CASSPLGRTGTDTQYF. The CDR3 coding sequence is TGTGCCAGCTCCCCTTTGGGCCGGACTGGCACAGATACGCAGTATTTT.

This chain uses TRBV24-1 with TRBJ2-3, with 9 bases lining up with TRBD2. The V gene end was trimmed by 3 bases and the J gene end by 1 base; junction bases not matched to a gene: 4. Germline-derived CDR1 and CDR2 are KGHDR and SFDVKD. The CDR3 has 16 amino acids. DNA of the CDR3: TGTGCCACCAGTGATAGGAGACTAGCGGGCACAGATACGCAGTATTTT. Translated, it gives CATSDRRLAGTDTQYF.

This rearrangement joins TRBV28 to TRBJ2-5, with D perhaps TRBD2 (7 bases). The CDR3 totals 14 residues. The V end was cut by 7 bases, the J end by 5 bases, with 17 bases between. Germline values: CDR1 MDHEN, CDR2 SYDVKM. The CDR3 sequence: CASTGRGGRETQYF. The CDR3 DNA is TGTGCCAGCACCGGAAGGGGGGGACGGGAGACCCAGTACTTC. Combining the CDR3 with reference TRBV28 and TRBJ2-5 gives the whole variable domain DVKVTQSSRYLVKRTGEKVFLECVQDMDHENMFWYRQDPGLGLRLIYFSYDVKMKEKGDIPEGYSVSREKKERFSLILESASTNQTSMYLCASTGRGGRETQYFGPGTRLLVL.